What follows describes a single TCR beta chain. The data were taken from a study of blood T cell repertoires in COVID-19. Background on the study: PBMCs, B-cell-depleted T cells, or T cells provided the cDNA or gDNA that made up the material.

Seattle patients were enrolled during active infection and followed longitudinally. Authors' methods: Estimates of nucleated cell counts were drawn from the amplification of reference gene primers. Clones were sequenced by immunoSEQ multiplex PCR, and TCRdb holds only the in-frame ones, with some missing. V, J and clone size are taken as reported in that table, and D and trimming were inferred from the DNA itself. The repertoire consists of about 430,000 clones, with 80% to 90% occurring once and the leading ten covering 0.75% to 0.85%. Germline lookup yields CDR1 MDHEN and CDR2 SYDVKM. V dropped 6 bases and J dropped 5; count of bases not matched to a gene: 12. The length of the CDR3 is 15 residues.

This receptor was obtained from a man younger than 30 with COVID-19, enrolled during active disease. Sequencing used peripheral blood. The rearrangement joins TRBV28 to TRBJ2-7, with 8 bases matching TRBD1. Here the CDR3 reads CASSNRGARPDEQYF. The CDR3, as DNA: TGTGCCAGCAGCAACAGGGGGGCCAGACCTGACGAGCAGTACTTC. Drawing the rest from reference TRBV28 and TRBJ2-7, the complete variable domain is DVKVTQSSRYLVKRTGEKVFLECVQDMDHENMFWYRQDPGLGLRLIYFSYDVKMKEKGDIPEGYSVSREKKERFSLILESASTNQTSMYLCASSNRGARPDEQYFGPGTRLTVT.